The 17 T cell receptor beta chains given below trace back to one sample, sequenced in a study of cytomegalovirus exposure and HLA in healthy donors. TCRdb's copy holds only in-frame clones and misses some; the assay was immunoSEQ multiplex PCR. The sample has about 120,000 clones, approximately 94% seen once. Sequencing was done on a sample of PBMCs. The receptor set was obtained from a young man in good health and CMV-seronegative.

V and J are TRBV6-1 and TRBJ2-3; D perhaps matches TRBD1 (5 bases). Trimming removed 3 bases at V and 2 bases at J, with 15 bases between. The germline V gene has CDR1 MNHNS and CDR2 SASEGT. The CDR3 sequence is 16 residues long. Here the CDR3 DNA reads TGTGCCAGCAGTGATACGACAGTGATTAACACAGATACGCAGTATTTT. Amino acid sequence: CASSDTTVINTDTQYF.

This clone was recorded a few times. J is TRBJ2-7 and V is TRBV30; 9 positions agree with TRBD1. Trimming cost V 3 bases and J 2 bases; bases outside gene matches: 5. The CDR3 is made up of 14 amino acids. Germline V CDR1 and CDR2: GTSNPN, SVGIG (reference sequence). The CDR3 DNA reads as TGTGCCTGGAGCGGACAGGGGTCCCCCTACGAGCAGTACTTC. Protein: CAWSGQGSPYEQYF.

This chain links TRBV2 with TRBJ1-5, with D possibly being TRBD1 (6 bases). V was cut by 4 bases and J by 3 bases, with 13 bases left in between. The CDR3 contains 15 residues. Germline assignment: CDR1 SNHLY and CDR2 FYNNEI. The CDR3 here is CASSGGRGINQPQHF. CDR3 nucleotides: TGTGCCAGCAGTGGGGGGCGAGGGATCAATCAGCCCCAGCATTTT.

This clone was picked up one time. This rearrangement joins TRBV5-6 to TRBJ2-1; 7 bases are shared with TRBD1. This CDR3 has 17 residues. The J segment lost 8 bases and the V segment lost 4 bases, leaving 18 bases of the junction unmatched. The germline gives CDR1 SGHDT, CDR2 YYEEEE. The CDR3 spells CASSPFRDRDSSDEQFF. DNA of the CDR3: TGTGCCAGCAGCCCTTTTCGGGACCGGGACAGCTCCGATGAGCAGTTCTTC.

The chain links TRBV5-6 to TRBJ1-2; 7 nucleotides align to TRBD1. Germline V CDR1 and CDR2: SGHDT, YYEEEE. The CDR3 length is 14 residues. The V gene end was trimmed by 2 bases and the J gene end by 4 bases; junction bases not matched to a gene: 5. CDR3 region: CASSFGTAFYGYTF. CDR3 DNA sequence: TGTGCCAGCAGCTTTGGGACAGCGTTCTATGGCTACACCTTC.

The CDR3 coding sequence is TGTGCCAGCAGTGAAGGGACAGGGGTCTTCTCCTACGAGCAGTACTTC. Amino acids: CASSEGTGVFSYEQYF. The rearrangement uses TRBV2 and TRBJ2-7, with 9 bases fitting TRBD1. The germline V gene encodes CDR1 SNHLY and CDR2 FYNNEI. The trim removed 1 base at V and 0 bases at J, leaving 4 bases unmatched. CDR3 size: 16 residues.

The genes are TRBV23-1 and TRBJ2-5; tentatively, D is TRBD2 (6 bases). TRBV23-1 is flagged as an ORF with uncertain function. The CDR3 totals 13 residues. Trimming removed 6 bases from V and 5 bases from J, with 13 bases in between. This chain's CDR3 is CASRPGGRETQYF. For the CDR3, the DNA is TGCGCCAGCAGACCTGGGGGGAGGGAGACCCAGTACTTC.

This rearrangement joins TRBV6-5 to TRBJ1-2; 9 bases agree with TRBD1. CDR3 length equals 12 residues. CDR1 is MNHEY and CDR2 is SVGAGI in the germline V gene. V lost 6 bases and J lost 7; bases outside the gene matches: 3. Here the CDR3 DNA reads TGTGCCAGCAGCCGGGACAGGGTTGGCTACACCTTC. Amino acid sequence: CASSRDRVGYTF.

This chain uses TRBV4-1 with TRBJ2-5; possible D gene TRBD2, 5 bases. Trimming removed 4 bases at V and 5 bases at J, with 14 bases between. This CDR3 has 14 residues. Germline V lookup: CDR1 MGHRA, CDR2 YSYEKL. The CDR3 DNA is TGCGCCAGCAGCCCCGACCCTTCGGGGGAGACCCAGTACTTC. Residues: CASSPDPSGETQYF.

CDR3 amino acids: CASSLSASEGQYF. CDR3 coding DNA: TGCGCCAGCAGCTTGAGCGCCTCGGAGGGGCAGTACTTC. This chain connects TRBV5-1 to TRBJ2-7; D might be TRBD2 (6 bases). Trimming took off 1 base at V and 9 bases at J, with 14 bases between the two ends. The CDR3 extends over 13 amino acids. Germline values: CDR1 SGHRS, CDR2 YFSETQ. The entire variable domain, with the rest obtained from reference TRBV5-1 and TRBJ2-7, is as follows: KAGVTQTPRYLIKTRGQQVTLSCSPISGHRSVSWYQQTPGQGLQFLFEYFSETQRNKGNFPGRFSGRQFSNSRSEMNVSTLELGDSALYLCASSLSASEGQYFGPGTRLTVT.

V and J are TRBV19 and TRBJ1-5, with 7 nucleotides matching TRBD1. Unmatched junction bases numbered 2, after V lost 3 bases and J lost 3 bases. The CDR3 has 14 amino acids. CDR1 and CDR2 (germline): LNHDA, SQIVND (reference sequence). As DNA, the CDR3 is TGTGCCAGTAGTATCACAGGGGACAATCAGCCCCAGCATTTT. As protein: CASSITGDNQPQHF.

The rearrangement joins TRBV29-1 to TRBJ1-1, with unresolved D. The CDR3 sequence is 14 residues long. Germline-derived CDR1 and CDR2 are SQVTM and ANQGSEA. V lost 4 bases and J lost 2, with 14 bases in between. CDR3 sequence (DNA): TGCAGCGTTGCCAGCGAGCCACGTAACACTGAAGCTTTCTTT. This sequence encodes CSVASEPRNTEAFF.

CDR3 loop: CASRPGGSQEAFF. In DNA form, the CDR3 reads TGTGCCAGCAGACCTGGGGGGTCCCAAGAAGCTTTCTTT. The chain links TRBV27 to TRBJ1-1, with D possibly matching TRBD1 (5 bases). This CDR3 region has 13 residues. V was trimmed by 6 bases and J by 8 bases, leaving 16 bases between them. The germline V gene has CDR1 MNHEY and CDR2 SMNVEV (reference sequence).

The chain carries TRBV6-4 and TRBJ2-3, with TRBD1 as a possible D gene (5 bases). Trimming took 6 bases from V and 2 from J, leaving 9 bases between them. The CDR3 totals 13 residues. The germline CDR1 and CDR2 sequences are MRHNA and SNTAGT. CDR3: CASRMTVTDTQYF. CDR3 bases: TGTGCCAGCAGGATGACAGTCACAGATACGCAGTATTTT.

The chain has TRBV21-1 and TRBJ2-1; TRBD2 is the table's D call, not checked against the DNA. TRBV21-1 is termed a pseudogene. This CDR3 spans 17 amino acids. This chain's CDR3 is CASSTLAGGPSYNEQFF. CDR3 bases: TGTGCCAGCAGCACCCTAGCGGGAGGGCCCTCCTACAATGAGCAGTTCTTC.

The V call is TRBV13, the J call TRBJ1-5; 7 positions match TRBD1. Germline lookup yields CDR1 PRHDT and CDR2 FYEKMQ (reference sequence). The CDR3 is made up of 16 amino acids. V trimming: 3 bases; J trimming: 0 bases; junction bases outside the gene matches: 5. The CDR3 DNA follows: TGTGCCAGCAGCTTCCAGGGGGGCGATAGCAATCAGCCCCAGCATTTT. Amino acid sequence: CASSFQGGDSNQPQHF.

The CDR3 nucleotides are TGTGCCATCAGTGAACAGGGGGCGGAGTGGGAGACCCAGTACTTC. This gives the protein CAISEQGAEWETQYF. The chain employs TRBV10-3 and TRBJ2-5, with TRBD1 identical over 9 bases. The CDR3 length is 15 residues. After removal of 3 bases from V and 5 bases from J, the junction contained 7 bases not matched to a gene. Germline assignment: CDR1 ENHRY and CDR2 SYGVKD.